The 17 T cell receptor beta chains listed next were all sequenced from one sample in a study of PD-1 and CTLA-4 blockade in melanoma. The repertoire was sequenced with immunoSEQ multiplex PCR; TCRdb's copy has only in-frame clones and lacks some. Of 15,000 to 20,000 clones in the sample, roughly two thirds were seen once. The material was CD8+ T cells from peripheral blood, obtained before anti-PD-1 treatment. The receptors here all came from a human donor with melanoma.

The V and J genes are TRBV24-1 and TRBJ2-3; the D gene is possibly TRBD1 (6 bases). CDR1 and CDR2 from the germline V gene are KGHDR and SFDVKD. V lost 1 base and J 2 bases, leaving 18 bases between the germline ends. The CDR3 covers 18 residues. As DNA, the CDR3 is TGTGCCACCAGTGATTTTACGGCATTACAGGGCCACACAGATACGCAGTATTTT. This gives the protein CATSDFTALQGHTDTQYF.

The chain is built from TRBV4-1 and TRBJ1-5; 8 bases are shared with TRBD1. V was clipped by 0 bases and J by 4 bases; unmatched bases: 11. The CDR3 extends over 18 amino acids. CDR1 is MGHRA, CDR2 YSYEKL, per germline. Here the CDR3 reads CASSQDSPMQGANQPQHF. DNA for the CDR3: TGCGCCAGCAGCCAAGATAGTCCGATGCAGGGGGCGAATCAGCCCCAGCATTTT.

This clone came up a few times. The CDR3 spells CASSPGTGGLGGYTF. The DNA for the CDR3 is TGCGCCAGCAGCCCAGGGACAGGAGGGCTCGGTGGCTACACCTTC. This chain joins TRBV5-1 and TRBJ1-2; 8 bases map to TRBD1. CDR3 length: 15 residues. Germline trimming cut 4 bases from V and 7 bases from J; bases unmatched to any gene: 12. CDR1 is SGHRS, CDR2 YFSETQ, per germline.

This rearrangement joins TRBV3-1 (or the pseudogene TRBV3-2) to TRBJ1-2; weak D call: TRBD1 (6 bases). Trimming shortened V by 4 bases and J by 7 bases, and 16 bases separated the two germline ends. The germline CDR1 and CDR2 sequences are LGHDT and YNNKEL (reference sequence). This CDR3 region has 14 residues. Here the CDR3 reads CASSPGAGVIGYTF. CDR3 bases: TGTGCCAGCAGCCCTGGGGCAGGGGTCATTGGCTACACCTTC.

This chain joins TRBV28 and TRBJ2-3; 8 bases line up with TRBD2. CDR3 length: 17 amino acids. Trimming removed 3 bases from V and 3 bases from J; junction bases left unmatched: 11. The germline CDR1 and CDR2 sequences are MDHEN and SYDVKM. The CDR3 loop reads CASSFPGVAGLTDTQYF. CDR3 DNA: TGTGCCAGCAGTTTCCCCGGGGTAGCGGGGTTAACAGATACGCAGTATTTT.

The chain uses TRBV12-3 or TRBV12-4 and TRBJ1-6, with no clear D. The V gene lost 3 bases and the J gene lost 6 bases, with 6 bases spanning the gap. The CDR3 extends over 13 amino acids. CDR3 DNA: TGTGCCAGCAGTTTGGCCTTTAATTCACCCCTCCACTTT. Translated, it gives CASSLAFNSPLHF.

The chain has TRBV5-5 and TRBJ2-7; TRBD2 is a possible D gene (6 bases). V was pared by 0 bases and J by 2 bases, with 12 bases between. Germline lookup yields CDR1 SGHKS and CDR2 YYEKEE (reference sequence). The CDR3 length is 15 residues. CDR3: CASSLEGLNTYEQYF. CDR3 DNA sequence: TGTGCCAGCAGCTTGGAGGGACTCAACACCTACGAGCAGTACTTC. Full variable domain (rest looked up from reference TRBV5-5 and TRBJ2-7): DAGVTQSPTHLIKTRGQQVTLRCSPISGHKSVSWYQQVLGQGPQFIFQYYEKEERGRGNFPDRFSARQFPNYSSELNVNALLLGDSALYLCASSLEGLNTYEQYFGPGTRLTVT.

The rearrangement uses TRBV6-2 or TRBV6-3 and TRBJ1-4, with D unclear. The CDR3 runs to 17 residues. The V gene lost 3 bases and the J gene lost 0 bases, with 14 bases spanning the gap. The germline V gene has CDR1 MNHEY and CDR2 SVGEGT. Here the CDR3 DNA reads TGTGCCAGCAGTTATCCCCGACATCTACCAACTAATGAAAAACTGTTTTTT. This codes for CASSYPRHLPTNEKLFF.

CDR3 bases: TGTGCCAGCAGCTTTGACAGTCCCTACGAGCAGTACTTC. This codes for CASSFDSPYEQYF. J is TRBJ2-7 and V is TRBV5-6, with D maybe TRBD1 (5 bases). Trimming cost V 2 bases and J 2 bases, with 8 bases left between them. The CDR3 spans 13 residues. CDR1 and CDR2 from the germline V gene are SGHDT and YYEEEE.

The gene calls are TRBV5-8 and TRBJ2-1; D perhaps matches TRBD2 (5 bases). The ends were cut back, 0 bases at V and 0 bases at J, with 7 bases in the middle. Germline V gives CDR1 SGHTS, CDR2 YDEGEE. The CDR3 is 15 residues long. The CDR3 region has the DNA TGTGCCAGCAGCTTGGCCGGGGTCTCCTACAATGAGCAGTTCTTC. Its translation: CASSLAGVSYNEQFF.

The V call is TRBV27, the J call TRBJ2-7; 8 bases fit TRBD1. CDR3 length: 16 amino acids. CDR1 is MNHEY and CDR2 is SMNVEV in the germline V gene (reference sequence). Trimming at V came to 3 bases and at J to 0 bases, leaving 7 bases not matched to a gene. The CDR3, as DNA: TGTGCCAGCAGTTTCTTACGACAGGGGCCCTCCTACGAGCAGTACTTC. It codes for CASSFLRQGPSYEQYF.

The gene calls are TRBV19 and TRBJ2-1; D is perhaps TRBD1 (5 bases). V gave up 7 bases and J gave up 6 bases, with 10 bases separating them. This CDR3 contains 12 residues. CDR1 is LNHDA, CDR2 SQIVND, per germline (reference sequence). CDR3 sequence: CASTLRGNEQFF. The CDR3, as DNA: TGTGCCAGTACCTTAAGGGGCAATGAGCAGTTCTTC.

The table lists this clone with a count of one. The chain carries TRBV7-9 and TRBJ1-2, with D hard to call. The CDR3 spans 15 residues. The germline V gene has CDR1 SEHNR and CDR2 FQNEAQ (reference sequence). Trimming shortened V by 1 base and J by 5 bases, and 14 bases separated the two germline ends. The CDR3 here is CASSLGGPYVYGYTF. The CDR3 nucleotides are TGTGCCAGCAGCTTAGGAGGGCCTTATGTATATGGCTACACCTTC. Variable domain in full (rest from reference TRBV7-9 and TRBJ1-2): DTGVSQNPRHKITKRGQNVTFRCDPISEHNRLYWYRQTLGQGPEFLTYFQNEAQLEKSRLLSDRFSAERPKGSFSTLEIQRTEQGDSAMYLCASSLGGPYVYGYTFGSGTRLTVV.

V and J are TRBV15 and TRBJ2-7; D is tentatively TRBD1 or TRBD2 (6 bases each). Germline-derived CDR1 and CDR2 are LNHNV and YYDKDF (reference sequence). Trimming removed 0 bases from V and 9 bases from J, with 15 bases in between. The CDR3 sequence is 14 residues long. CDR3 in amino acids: CATSRDYGGPGQYF. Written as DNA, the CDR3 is TGTGCCACCAGCAGAGATTACGGGGGCCCCGGGCAGTACTTC.

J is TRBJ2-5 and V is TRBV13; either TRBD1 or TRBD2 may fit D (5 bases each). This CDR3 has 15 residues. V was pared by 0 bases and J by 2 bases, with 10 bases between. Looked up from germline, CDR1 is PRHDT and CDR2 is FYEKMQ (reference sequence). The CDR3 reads CASSLGLGPQETQYF. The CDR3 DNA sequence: TGTGCCAGCAGCTTAGGATTGGGACCGCAAGAGACCCAGTACTTC.

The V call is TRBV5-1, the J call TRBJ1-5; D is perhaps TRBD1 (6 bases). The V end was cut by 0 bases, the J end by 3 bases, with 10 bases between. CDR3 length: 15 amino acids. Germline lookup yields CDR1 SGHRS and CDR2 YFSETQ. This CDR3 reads CASSLDTGINQPQHF. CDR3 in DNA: TGCGCCAGCAGCTTGGATACAGGGATCAATCAGCCCCAGCATTTT.

CDR3 sequence (DNA): TGCAGCGTCCGGGGGACTAGCGGGAAGTCCTACGAGCAGTACTTC. Protein sequence: CSVRGTSGKSYEQYF. The chain recombines TRBV29-1 with TRBJ2-7; the match to TRBD2 covers 13 bases. Per the germline V gene, CDR1 is SQVTM and CDR2 is ANQGSEA. This CDR3 contains 15 residues. Trimming cost V 6 bases and J 1 base; bases outside gene matches: 6.